The clone carrying this TCR beta chain was detected only a few times. TCRdb reprocessed the 5' RACE reads with MiXCR, giving one entry per CDR3 protein. The sample comprises a few hundred thousand distinct CDR3 sequences, 25% to 30% of which are singletons, and approximately 15% rests with the top ten. Germline loops: CDR1 DFQATT, CDR2 SNEGSKA (reference sequence). After removal of 0 bases from V and 1 base from J, the junction contained 6 bases not matched to a gene. This CDR3 spans 16 amino acids. This sample is part of a study of T-cell memory formation after mild COVID-19. Overall study context: Most TCR clusters belonged to a single donor.

This rearrangement joins TRBV20-1 to TRBJ2-1; TRBD2 aligns across 7 bases. The material sequenced was PBMCs or a T cell subset sorted from them (not recorded which). The sequence came from an adult woman who had mild COVID-19 (a few samples of this study predate the infection). Cell type and time point are not known. CDR3 loop: CSARDKASGSYNEQFF. In nucleotides, the CDR3 is TGCAGTGCTAGAGATAAGGCTAGCGGTTCCTACAATGAGCAGTTCTTC.